What follows are 29 T cell receptor beta chains derived from one specimen sequenced in a study of HIV-infected patients and healthy controls. All unsorted peripheral T cells were captured because whole blood was used without fractionation. Alpha and beta constant-region primers primed reverse transcription of approximately 0.55 ug RNA. Separate chain-specific third strand synthesis with multiplexing indices produced the alpha and beta libraries. TCRdb called the 5' RACE reads again in MiXCR, with one record for every CDR3 protein. This sample has roughly 16,000 distinct CDR3 sequences, with 5.5% found just once. Sequencing was carried out using blood. These receptors were obtained from an adult in good health.

This clonotype occurred many times. The V gene is TRBV21-1, the J gene TRBJ2-5; the table gives TRBD2 as D, unverified against the DNA. TRBV21-1 is listed as a pseudogene. The CDR3 has 16 amino acids. The CDR3 bases are TGTGCCAGCAGCACAAGAGACTATACGAAACAAGAGACCCAGTACTTC. The encoded protein is CASSTRDYTKQETQYF.

This clonotype showed up many times. J is TRBJ2-6 and V is TRBV19, with D unresolved. The CDR3 has 16 amino acids. V gave up 3 bases and J gave up 2 bases, with 11 bases separating them. Germline V gene sequence: CDR1 LNHDA, CDR2 SQIVND (reference sequence). The CDR3 DNA sequence: TGTGCCAGTAGTATCCTTACAAACCCTGGGGCCAACGTCCTGACTTTC. Translating it yields CASSILTNPGANVLTF.

As regards this clonotype: A much more abundant neighbour one base away suggests this may be a read error. J is TRBJ2-3 and V is TRBV29-1; perhaps TRBD2 as D (6 bases). The CDR3 is 13 amino acids. In germline, CDR1 is SQVTM, CDR2 ANQGSEA. The ends were cut back, 8 bases at V and 3 bases at J, with 15 bases in the middle. The CDR3 protein is CSSPGAATDTQYF. The DNA for the CDR3 is TGCAGCTCCCCGGGAGCAGCAACAGATACGCAGTATTTT.

This clonotype was counted ten times or more. The chain has TRBV10-3 and TRBJ1-2, with TRBD1 matching 8 bases. CDR3 length: 15 amino acids. From germline, CDR1 is ENHRY and CDR2 SYGVKD. V lost 10 bases and J lost 8; bases outside the gene matches: 18. CDR3 amino acids: CASTQNPDRGGGYTF. In nucleotides, the CDR3 is TGTGCCAGCACCCAAAACCCAGACAGGGGAGGGGGCTACACCTTC.

This clonotype was picked up many times. This sequence joins TRBV12-3 or TRBV12-4 and TRBJ1-4; a weak D match, TRBD1 (6 bases). The V and J ends lost 6 bases and 4 bases respectively, with 15 bases between them. The CDR3 totals 15 residues. This CDR3 is CASREGGLGNEKLFF. As DNA, the CDR3 is TGTGCCAGCAGGGAGGGGGGGCTCGGTAATGAAAAACTGTTTTTT.

The sample holds many counts of this clonotype. The rearrangement joins TRBV12-5 to TRBJ2-3; 8 bases are a match to TRBD2. This CDR3 contains 21 residues. Trimming removed 0 bases from V and 0 bases from J; junction bases left unmatched: 17. Germline V gives CDR1 LGHNT, CDR2 FRNRAP. The CDR3 here is CASGLVLAGRSPAYSTDTQYF. The CDR3 nucleotides read TGTGCTAGTGGTTTGGTATTAGCGGGGAGATCGCCAGCTTATAGCACAGATACGCAGTATTTT.

In its sample, this clonotype was seen many times. V and J are TRBV12-3 or TRBV12-4 and TRBJ2-7; D is possibly TRBD1 (5 bases). The CDR3 consists of 13 residues. V lost 8 bases, J lost 6 bases, and 17 bases lay in between. The CDR3 region has the DNA TGTGCCAGCCAATTCCAGGGTTCCCCCGAGCAGTACTTC. This sequence encodes CASQFQGSPEQYF.

This clonotype was observed at least ten times. This chain connects TRBV5-1 to TRBJ2-5; D unresolved. The CDR3 has 15 amino acids. In germline, CDR1 is SGHRS, CDR2 YFSETQ. V was cut by 4 bases and J by 5 bases, with 18 bases left in between. CDR3 region: CASSPSSGVIETQYF. The DNA for the CDR3 is TGCGCCAGCAGCCCGTCCTCTGGTGTCATTGAGACCCAGTACTTC.

This clonotype was found many times. The genes are TRBV6-6 and TRBJ1-1, with D maybe TRBD1 (6 bases). Trimming removed 7 bases at V and 3 bases at J, with 18 bases between. This CDR3 has 15 residues. Germline values: CDR1 MNHNY, CDR2 SVGAGI (reference sequence). The DNA for the CDR3 is TGTGCCAGCAAAGGGAGGACCTCAGGGGACACTGAAGCTTTCTTT. Its protein product is CASKGRTSGDTEAFF.

The sample holds many counts of this clonotype. The genes are TRBV29-1 and TRBJ2-1, with a weak D call TRBD1 (6 bases). Germline V CDR1 and CDR2: SQVTM, ANQGSEA. The CDR3 spans 14 residues. The ends were cut back, 6 bases at V and 7 bases at J, with 19 bases in the middle. In nucleotides, the CDR3 is TGCAGCGTACAACAGGGTAGCCTTGAGAATGAGCAGTTCTTC. Its protein is CSVQQGSLENEQFF.

This clonotype was counted at least ten times. This rearrangement joins TRBV27 to TRBJ2-3; possible D gene TRBD2, 5 bases. V lost 2 bases, J lost 3 bases, and 15 bases lay in between. This CDR3 comprises 16 residues. Germline V lookup: CDR1 MNHEY, CDR2 SMNVEV (reference sequence). The CDR3: CASSLILAHGTDTQYF. CDR3 coding DNA: TGTGCCAGCAGTTTAATCCTAGCCCATGGGACAGATACGCAGTATTTT.

This clonotype showed up many times. The V call is TRBV30, the J call TRBJ1-2, with 10 bases identical to TRBD1. J lost 1 base, V lost 3 bases, and 11 bases had no gene match. Looked up from germline, CDR1 is GTSNPN and CDR2 is SVGIG (reference sequence). CDR3 length: 17 amino acids. The CDR3 loop is CAWSSRDRGPINYGYTF. The CDR3 coding sequence is TGTGCCTGGAGCTCGAGGGACAGGGGACCGATTAACTATGGCTACACCTTC. The full variable domain, its missing parts supplied by reference TRBV30 and TRBJ1-2, is SQTIHQWPATLVQPVGSPLSLECTVEGTSNPNLYWYRQAAGRGLQLLFYSVGIGQISSEVPQNLSASRPQDRQFILSSKKLLLSDSGFYLCAWSSRDRGPINYGYTFGSGTRLTVV.

This clonotype was counted at least ten times. The chain combines TRBV2 with TRBJ2-3; 7 bases map to TRBD2. This CDR3 spans 14 amino acids. The germline CDR1 and CDR2 sequences are SNHLY and FYNNEI. Trimming cost V 8 bases and J 2 bases; bases outside gene matches: 7. The CDR3 DNA follows: TGTGCCAGCGCGGGGGAGCGGTTCACAGATACGCAGTATTTT. This sequence encodes CASAGERFTDTQYF.

This clonotype was recorded at least ten times. This chain connects TRBV7-9 to TRBJ2-7; TRBD2 matches 9 bases. CDR1 and CDR2 from the germline V gene are SEHNR and FQNEAQ (reference sequence). This CDR3 is 14 amino acids long. V trimming: 5 bases; J trimming: 4 bases; junction bases outside the gene matches: 6. The CDR3 bases are TGTGCCAGCAGCGACGGGACTAGCCGGTACGAGCAGTACTTC. It encodes CASSDGTSRYEQYF.

This clonotype has a count of ten or more. V gene TRBV30 combines with J gene TRBJ1-1; D is unclear. The CDR3 covers 12 residues. The germline V gene has CDR1 GTSNPN and CDR2 SVGIG (reference sequence). Deletions cut 0 bases from V and 6 bases from J, with 8 bases between. The CDR3 is CAWSVGEPEAFF. The CDR3, as DNA: TGTGCCTGGAGTGTTGGGGAGCCTGAAGCTTTCTTT.

This clonotype was seen ten or more times. The chain joins TRBV6-1 to TRBJ2-5; 9 positions match TRBD1. With 4 bases clipped from V and 6 bases from J, the junction kept 6 bases outside the gene matches. The CDR3 has 14 amino acids. CDR1 is MNHNS and CDR2 is SASEGT in the germline V gene. The CDR3 nucleotides are TGTGCCAGCAGTGTGGACAGGGGATCTCAGACCCAGTACTTC. Protein: CASSVDRGSQTQYF.

This clonotype came up many times. J is TRBJ1-1 and V is TRBV15, with D possibly matching TRBD1 (5 bases). CDR1 and CDR2 (germline): LNHNV, YYDKDF (reference sequence). The CDR3 has 15 amino acids. V was shortened by 0 bases and J by 5 bases, with 13 bases between the two germline ends. Here the CDR3 reads CATSRDGWGETEAFF. CDR3 nucleotides: TGTGCCACCAGCAGAGACGGTTGGGGGGAGACTGAAGCTTTCTTT.

In this sample, this clonotype turned up many times. The V call is TRBV7-2, the J call TRBJ2-3, with a weak D call TRBD2 (6 bases). The germline V gene has CDR1 SGHTA and CDR2 FQGNSA. Trimming left V 10 bases short and J 5 bases short, with 19 bases between. The CDR3 consists of 14 residues. The CDR3 DNA sequence: TGTGCCACCGGCGGGGTCACCCCCAAAGATACGCAGTATTTT. This translates into CATGGVTPKDTQYF. Supplemented by reference TRBV7-2 and TRBJ2-3, the full variable domain reads GAGVSQSPSNKVTEKGKDVELRCDPISGHTALYWYRQSLGQGLEFLIYFQGNSAPDKSGLPSDRFSAERTGGSVSTLTIQRTQQEDSAVYLCATGGVTPKDTQYFGPGTRLTVL.

This clonotype was recorded at least ten times. The V gene is TRBV20-1, the J gene TRBJ2-7; D unresolved. Germline CDR1 is DFQATT and CDR2 is SNEGSKA (reference sequence). The V and J ends lost 3 bases and 4 bases respectively, with 13 bases between them. The CDR3 spans 13 residues. The CDR3: CSASGVLGYEQYF. The DNA for the CDR3 is TGCAGTGCTAGCGGCGTCCTGGGGTACGAGCAGTACTTC.

This clonotype was observed many times. This chain links TRBV7-8 with TRBJ2-7, with D perhaps matching TRBD1 (6 bases). CDR1 and CDR2 (germline): SGHVS, FQNEAQ. This CDR3 has 16 amino acids. V was clipped by 1 base and J by 0 bases, with 13 bases between them. In DNA, the CDR3 is TGTGCCAGCAGCTTAGACCCCCGGACAGCCTCCTACGAGCAGTACTTC. Its translation is CASSLDPRTASYEQYF.

At least ten counts were recorded for this clonotype. V and J are TRBV7-6 and TRBJ1-1; tentatively, D is TRBD1 (5 bases). This CDR3 has 17 residues. Per germline, CDR1 SGHVS and CDR2 FNYEAQ. V lost 4 bases, J lost 1 base, and 19 bases lay in between. The CDR3 sequence is CASSSGVSRQKNTEAFF. The CDR3 region has the DNA TGTGCCAGCAGCTCCGGAGTTAGTAGACAGAAGAACACTGAAGCTTTCTTT. The entire variable domain, with the rest obtained from reference TRBV7-6 and TRBJ1-1, is as follows: GAGVSQSPRYKVTKRGQDVALRCDPISGHVSLYWYRQALGQGPEFLTYFNYEAQQDKSGLPNDRFSAERPEGSISTLTIQRTEQRDSAMYRCASSSGVSRQKNTEAFFGQGTRLTVV.

This clonotype was counted ten times or more. V gene TRBV28 combines with J gene TRBJ1-2; perhaps TRBD1 as D (6 bases). The V gene lost 8 bases and the J gene lost 8 bases, with 21 bases spanning the gap. Germline CDR1 and CDR2: MDHEN and SYDVKM. There are 14 residues in the CDR3. CDR3 DNA: TGTGCCAGCGCTAAGGGGGGCTTAGGAGAGGGCTACACCTTC. This codes for CASAKGGLGEGYTF.

This clonotype occurred many times. The V call is TRBV3-1, the J call TRBJ1-5, with D unresolved. The CDR3 has 13 residues. The germline V gene encodes CDR1 LGHDT and CDR2 YNNKEL (reference sequence). The V and J ends lost 0 bases and 8 bases respectively, with 8 bases between them. Here the CDR3 reads CASSQDWREPQHF. In DNA form, the CDR3 reads TGTGCCAGCAGCCAAGATTGGAGGGAGCCCCAGCATTTT.

This clonotype came up a few times. The chain is built from TRBV29-1 and TRBJ2-3; D is perhaps TRBD2 (5 bases). Trimming took off 1 base at V and 0 bases at J, with 14 bases between the two ends. The CDR3 length is 16 residues. CDR1 is SQVTM, CDR2 ANQGSEA, per germline. The CDR3 reads CSVEVGGFPSTDTQYF. The CDR3 DNA sequence: TGCAGCGTTGAAGTAGGAGGATTTCCTAGCACAGATACGCAGTATTTT.

Relative to its sample, this clonotype is medium-sized. The J gene is TRBJ2-7, the V gene TRBV20-1, with a weak D call TRBD1 (5 bases). CDR3 length: 15 amino acids. Germline V CDR1 and CDR2: DFQATT, SNEGSKA (reference sequence). Trimming took 1 base from V and 4 from J, leaving 17 bases between them. The CDR3 region is CSARAIDSQNYEQYF. The CDR3 DNA reads as TGCAGTGCTAGAGCCATCGACAGCCAGAATTACGAGCAGTACTTC.

This clonotype occurred many times. The chain uses TRBV5-4 and TRBJ1-5; TRBD1 matches at 9 bases. V was clipped by 4 bases and J by 1 base; unmatched bases: 6. Germline CDR1 SGHNT, CDR2 YYREEE (reference sequence). The CDR3 contains 16 residues. CDR3 protein: CASSGEDRGSNQPQHF. Written as DNA, the CDR3 is TGTGCCAGCAGCGGGGAGGACAGGGGCAGCAATCAGCCCCAGCATTTT.

This clonotype showed up many times. V and J are TRBV7-9 and TRBJ2-5; TRBD2 agrees at 7 bases. The V gene's germline CDR1 is SEHNR and CDR2 FQNEAQ (reference sequence). The CDR3 length is 13 residues. V lost 0 bases to trimming and J lost 9 bases; unmatched junction nucleotides: 4. The CDR3: CASSLAMGGAQYF. The CDR3 bases are TGTGCCAGCAGCTTAGCAATGGGGGGGGCCCAGTACTTC.

Ten or more counts support this clonotype. V gene TRBV5-5 combines with J gene TRBJ2-3; D is possibly TRBD2 (6 bases). Germline V gene lookup returns CDR1 SGHKS and CDR2 YYEKEE (reference sequence). The ends were cut back, 0 bases at V and 3 bases at J, with 11 bases in the middle. The CDR3 extends over 15 amino acids. The DNA for the CDR3 is TGTGCCAGCAGCTTGGCGAGGGGAGGTACAGATACGCAGTATTTT. Translation: CASSLARGGTDTQYF.

This clonotype appeared many times. V and J are TRBV7-2 and TRBJ2-1; no firm D call. CDR3 size: 13 residues. The V gene lost 3 bases and the J gene lost 7 bases, with 10 bases spanning the gap. The V gene's germline CDR1 is SGHTA and CDR2 FQGNSA. CDR3 in DNA: TGTGCCAGCAGCTTTTTCCGCGGAAATGAGCAGTTCTTC. It is translated as CASSFFRGNEQFF.